This T cell receptor (beta chain) derives from a study of blood T cell repertoires in COVID-19. The V end was cut by 3 bases, the J end by 4 bases, with 12 bases between. The CDR3 contains 14 residues. Germline assignment: CDR1 GTSNPN and CDR2 SVGIG (reference sequence). Repertoires were generated with immunoSEQ multiplex PCR, while TCRdb's copy carries only in-frame clones and drops some. This sample has approximately 150,000 clones; roughly 82% occur once, and the top ten carry more than 7.5%. The chain combines TRBV30 with TRBJ1-4, with TRBD1 as a possible D gene (5 bases). Sequencing used peripheral blood. The sequence came from a woman in her 70s with acute or convalescent COVID-19. As DNA, the CDR3 is TGTGCCTGGAGCCACAAGGGGATTAATGAAAAACTGTTTTTT. It encodes CAWSHKGINEKLFF.